A single sample is the source of the 28 T cell receptor beta chains below, sequenced in a study of cytomegalovirus exposure and HLA in healthy donors. Assay used: immunoSEQ multiplex PCR; TCRdb lists only in-frame clones, some missing. This sample has about 160,000 clones, with around nine tenths found just once. The sample taken for sequencing was PBMCs. These receptors all come from a man aged 18-30 years in good health and CMV-seropositive.

This clone came up a few times. The chain recombines TRBV18 with TRBJ2-4; no firm D call. The CDR3 is 14 amino acids. CDR1 and CDR2 from the germline V gene are KGHSH and LQKENI. Trimming removed 5 bases from V and 0 bases from J, with 8 bases in between. The CDR3 here is CASSVELAKNIQYF. The CDR3 DNA reads TGTGCCAGCTCAGTAGAGCTAGCCAAAAACATTCAGTACTTC.

The rearrangement uses TRBV7-3 and TRBJ2-1, with 8 bases aligning to TRBD1. Germline V lookup: CDR1 SGHTA, CDR2 FQGTGA. The trim removed 5 bases at V and 2 bases at J, leaving 5 bases unmatched. CDR3 length: 15 amino acids. The CDR3 is CASSPDRGTYNEQFF. The CDR3 DNA follows: TGTGCCAGCAGCCCAGACAGGGGTACCTACAATGAGCAGTTCTTC. The full variable domain, in which reference TRBV7-3 and TRBJ2-1 provide the parts outside the CDR3, is GAGVSQTPSNKVTEKGKYVELRCDPISGHTALYWYRQSLGQGPEFLIYFQGTGAADDSGLPNDRFFAVRPEGSVSTLKIQRTERGDSAVYLCASSPDRGTYNEQFFGPGTRLTVL.

V is TRBV5-3 and J is TRBJ2-2, with 10 positions matching TRBD2. TRBV5-3 is assigned to the ORF class and has an uncertain function. The J segment lost 0 bases and the V segment lost 7 bases, leaving 9 bases of the junction unmatched. CDR3 length equals 17 residues. The CDR3 region has the DNA TGTGCCAGAGGAACCGGGACTAGCGTTGCGAACACCGGGGAGCTGTTTTTT. Protein: CARGTGTSVANTGELFF.

This chain joins TRBV27 and TRBJ1-2; TRBD1 matches 7 bases. In germline, CDR1 is MNHEY, CDR2 SMNVEV (reference sequence). The CDR3 loop spans 15 amino acids. J lost 4 bases, V lost 6 bases, and 11 bases had no gene match. CDR3 sequence (DNA): TGTGCCAGCAGGTCCACAGGGGTAGGACTCTATGGCTACACCTTC. It translates to CASRSTGVGLYGYTF.

This clone showed up just once. The CDR3 DNA reads TGTGCCAGCAGTTCCAGGACGCCGAGACTAGCGGGAGGTTCCTCAGTGAATGAGCAGTTCTTC. This translates into CASSSRTPRLAGGSSVNEQFF. The J gene is TRBJ2-1, the V gene TRBV28; 13 bases line up with TRBD2. This CDR3 is built from 21 residues. J lost 7 bases, V lost 4 bases, and 22 bases had no gene match. The V gene's germline CDR1 is MDHEN and CDR2 SYDVKM.

V usage is TRBV14 and J usage is TRBJ2-1; 7 bases agree with TRBD2. The germline CDR1 and CDR2 sequences are SGHDN and FVKESK. This CDR3 spans 16 amino acids. Trimming removed 4 bases from V and 6 bases from J; junction bases left unmatched: 12. CDR3 sequence reads: CASSPTGGLVVNEQFF. In DNA form, the CDR3 reads TGTGCCAGCAGCCCAACAGGAGGACTAGTGGTCAATGAGCAGTTCTTC. The full variable domain, completed using reference TRBV14 and TRBJ2-1, is EAGVTQFPSHSVIEKGQTVTLRCDPISGHDNLYWYRRVMGKEIKFLLHFVKESKQDESGMPNNRFLAERTGGTYSTLKVQPAELEDSGVYFCASSPTGGLVVNEQFFGPGTRLTVL.

This clone was seen once. V gene TRBV7-9 combines with J gene TRBJ1-2, with 8 nucleotides matching TRBD1. J was trimmed by 7 bases and V by 5 bases; bases with no gene match: 6. Germline values: CDR1 SEHNR, CDR2 FQNEAQ (reference sequence). The CDR3 consists of 13 residues. The CDR3 loop is CASSVTGGGGYTF. For the CDR3, the DNA is TGTGCCAGCAGCGTAACAGGGGGAGGTGGCTACACCTTC.

V usage is TRBV29-1 and J usage is TRBJ2-6; D might be TRBD2 (5 bases). Trimming took 4 bases from V and 5 from J, leaving 18 bases between them. The CDR3 length is 16 residues. The V gene's germline CDR1 is SQVTM and CDR2 ANQGSEA. Here the CDR3 DNA reads TGCAGCGTTGTGCGGGTATTACTGTCTAGGGCCAACGTCCTGACTTTC. Amino acids: CSVVRVLLSRANVLTF. Full variable domain (remainder filled in from reference TRBV29-1 and TRBJ2-6): SAVISQKPSRDICQRGTSLTIQCQVDSQVTMMFWYRQQPGQSLTLIATANQGSEATYESGFVIDKFPISRPNLTFSTLTVSNMSPEDSSIYLCSVVRVLLSRANVLTFGAGSRLTVL.

The CDR3 nucleotides read TGTGCCAGTAGTAGCCACAGGAGCTCTGGAAACACCATATATTTT. It is translated as CASSSHRSSGNTIYF. V and J are TRBV19 and TRBJ1-3, with a tentative D call TRBD1 (5 bases). The CDR3 sequence is 15 residues long. V lost 4 bases to trimming and J lost 0 bases, with 10 bases between them. The germline V gene has CDR1 LNHDA and CDR2 SQIVND (reference sequence).

The chain recombines TRBV4-1 with TRBJ2-1, with 9 bases matching TRBD2. The trim removed 0 bases at V and 5 bases at J, leaving 5 bases unmatched. The CDR3 consists of 16 residues. CDR1 and CDR2 from the germline V gene are MGHRA and YSYEKL. CDR3 in DNA: TGCGCCAGCAGCCAAGATCCCGGGACTAGCAACAATGAGCAGTTCTTC. Protein sequence: CASSQDPGTSNNEQFF.

The V call is TRBV6-5, the J call TRBJ1-1; possible D gene TRBD1, 6 bases. CDR3 length equals 12 residues. Germline CDR1 and CDR2: MNHEY and SVGAGI. V lost 4 bases, J lost 8 bases, and 11 bases lay in between. This CDR3 is CASSLNRVEAFF. CDR3 bases: TGTGCCAGCAGTTTAAACAGGGTAGAAGCTTTCTTT.

The chain links TRBV27 to TRBJ2-3; 7 bases line up with TRBD2. CDR1 is MNHEY and CDR2 is SMNVEV in the germline V gene (reference sequence). The CDR3 is 16 amino acids. After removal of 2 bases from V and 1 base from J, the junction contained 6 bases not matched to a gene. Here the CDR3 reads CASSLRPSGRTDTQYF. The CDR3 DNA is TGTGCCAGCAGTTTACGCCCTAGCGGACGCACAGATACGCAGTATTTT.

This sequence joins TRBV20-1 and TRBJ2-7, with a weak D call TRBD1 (5 bases). From germline, CDR1 is DFQATT and CDR2 SNEGSKA (reference sequence). The CDR3 runs 10 residues. The V end was cut by 7 bases, the J end by 11 bases, with 15 bases between. The CDR3 here is CSVIRDCKYF. CDR3 DNA sequence: TGCAGTGTTATCAGGGATTGTAAGTACTTC.

The chain is built from TRBV6-6 and TRBJ1-2, with TRBD1 identical over 8 bases. CDR1 is MNHNY, CDR2 SVGAGI, per germline (reference sequence). This CDR3 is 13 amino acids long. V shed 7 bases and J 7 bases; nucleotides not matched to a gene: 8. The DNA of the CDR3 is TGTGCCAGCACTCCCATGGACAGGGTTGGCTACACCTTC. Translated: CASTPMDRVGYTF.

This clone was detected once. The chain couples TRBV6-6 to TRBJ2-3, with D perhaps TRBD2 (6 bases). CDR1 MNHNY and CDR2 SVGAGI come from the germline V gene (reference sequence). The V gene lost 5 bases and the J gene lost 3 bases, with 12 bases spanning the gap. The CDR3 totals 14 residues. CDR3 DNA sequence: TGTGCCAGCAGTAGGTGGGCGGGAACAGATACGCAGTATTTT. The encoded protein is CASSRWAGTDTQYF.

V is TRBV6-1 and J is TRBJ1-4; 10 bases match TRBD1. This CDR3 spans 15 amino acids. The junction had 8 bases not matched to a gene; V was cut back by 3 bases and J by 10 bases. Germline values: CDR1 MNHNS, CDR2 SASEGT. The CDR3 is CASSEDEGQGVKLFF. The DNA for the CDR3 is TGTGCCAGCAGTGAGGACGAAGGACAGGGGGTAAAACTGTTTTTT.

The table lists this clone with a few counts. The chain joins TRBV2 to TRBJ2-7; D call uncertain. Per germline, CDR1 SNHLY and CDR2 FYNNEI. This CDR3 is built from 13 residues. Trimming took off 7 bases at V and 3 bases at J, with 13 bases between the two ends. CDR3 loop: CASTALVLYEQYF. In DNA form, the CDR3 reads TGTGCCAGCACCGCCTTGGTACTCTACGAGCAGTACTTC.

V is TRBV4-1 and J is TRBJ2-5; possible D gene TRBD2, 5 bases. This CDR3 is built from 16 residues. From germline, CDR1 is MGHRA and CDR2 YSYEKL. The germline V and J ends were trimmed by 1 base and 5 bases, with 17 bases remaining between them. This chain's CDR3 is CASSQGSSWWRETQYF. The DNA for the CDR3 is TGCGCCAGCAGCCAAGGATCCTCATGGTGGAGGGAGACCCAGTACTTC.

The chain carries TRBV5-4 and TRBJ1-4; possibly TRBD1 for D (6 bases). The germline CDR1 and CDR2 sequences are SGHNT and YYREEE (reference sequence). V gave up 1 base and J gave up 2 bases, with 9 bases separating them. This CDR3 comprises 15 residues. The DNA for the CDR3 is TGTGCCAGCAGCTTGTACAGGGCGACTAATGAAAAACTGTTTTTT. Translated: CASSLYRATNEKLFF.

This clone was seen a single time. V and J are TRBV6-5 and TRBJ2-5, with a tentative D call TRBD2 (5 bases). V was cut by 1 base and J by 5 bases, with 11 bases left in between. Germline CDR1 is MNHEY and CDR2 is SVGAGI. CDR3 length equals 14 residues. CDR3 loop: CASSYWTGGETQYF. The CDR3 DNA sequence: TGTGCCAGCAGTTACTGGACCGGCGGGGAGACCCAGTACTTC.

This clone was observed a few times. The genes are TRBV30 and TRBJ1-1, with unresolved D. Germline CDR1 and CDR2: GTSNPN and SVGIG (reference sequence). V gave up 3 bases and J gave up 0 bases, with 5 bases separating them. The CDR3 has 12 residues. The CDR3, as DNA: TGTGCCTGGAGGGAGATGAACACTGAAGCTTTCTTT. This codes for CAWREMNTEAFF.

The rearrangement joins TRBV5-1 to TRBJ2-1; 7 nucleotides agree with TRBD2. The CDR3 covers 14 residues. The ends lost 8 bases at V and 1 base at J; junction bases unmatched: 6. In germline, CDR1 is SGHRS, CDR2 YFSETQ. CDR3 protein: CASRGGPSYNEQFF. The CDR3, as DNA: TGCGCCAGTCGGGGAGGGCCTTCCTACAATGAGCAGTTCTTC.

This clone was counted a few times. This chain uses TRBV28 with TRBJ1-2; perhaps TRBD1 as D (6 bases). The V gene lost 2 bases and the J gene lost 6 bases, with 10 bases spanning the gap. This CDR3 is 13 amino acids long. Germline values: CDR1 MDHEN, CDR2 SYDVKM. In DNA, the CDR3 is TGTGCCAGCAGTTTAACAGGGAGAGATGGCTACACCTTC. Protein: CASSLTGRDGYTF.

The V call is TRBV28, the J call TRBJ1-4; D remains ambiguous. V lost 4 bases and J 3 bases, leaving 12 bases between the germline ends. The CDR3 sequence is 15 residues long. Germline V gene sequence: CDR1 MDHEN, CDR2 SYDVKM. In DNA, the CDR3 is TGTGCCAGCAGTTCCCTAGGGAGGTCTAATGAAAAACTGTTTTTT. Protein: CASSSLGRSNEKLFF.

V gene TRBV11-2 combines with J gene TRBJ2-1, with a weak D call TRBD2 (5 bases). Germline V CDR1 and CDR2: SGHAT, FQNNGV. The CDR3 length is 16 residues. V was pared by 1 base and J by 2 bases, with 12 bases between. The DNA of the CDR3 is TGTGCCAGCAGCTTAGTGGCTAGCCCGACCTACAATGAGCAGTTCTTC. Residues: CASSLVASPTYNEQFF.

The rearrangement uses TRBV6-5 and TRBJ2-7; possibly TRBD1 for D (5 bases). This CDR3 has 13 amino acids. Germline CDR1 is MNHEY and CDR2 is SVGAGI. Trimming stripped 3 bases from V and 4 bases from J, with 10 bases between. In DNA form, the CDR3 reads TGTGCCAGCAGTTATACAGGTCAATACGAGCAGTACTTC. It specifies CASSYTGQYEQYF.

This chain uses TRBV9 with TRBJ2-3; no clear D. V was shortened by 5 bases and J by 4 bases, with 8 bases between the two germline ends. Germline V gene data show CDR1 as SGDLS and CDR2 as YYNGEE. The CDR3 runs to 12 residues. Here the CDR3 reads CASRAISDTQYF. In DNA form, the CDR3 reads TGTGCCAGCAGAGCTATATCAGATACGCAGTATTTT.

This chain links TRBV7-9 with TRBJ2-1, with 9 bases that match TRBD2. Germline CDR1 and CDR2: SEHNR and FQNEAQ (reference sequence). V lost 3 bases, J lost 2 bases, and 5 bases stayed unmatched. This CDR3 comprises 16 residues. CDR3 sequence reads: CASSFLAGAPYNEQFF. CDR3 in DNA: TGTGCCAGCAGCTTTTTAGCGGGAGCCCCCTACAATGAGCAGTTCTTC.